This T cell receptor (beta chain) comes out of a study of T cell repertoires in urothelial bladder cancer (dated by TCRdb to about 2019). About the study as a whole: Of the 12 resected lesions, three were clinical stage cT0, three were cTa, three were cT1, and three were cT2 or greater. Twelve resected bladder lesions were studied, comprising urothelial carcinoma (UC+) and benign (UC-) specimens. Eleven to twelve patients who had bladder lesions and were undergoing transurethral resection were prospectively identified. In the study, clonality of the TCR repertoire in bladder tumors was compared against clonality in benign bladder inflammation. The study at large found these results: In carcinoma specimens a single T-cell clone made up as much as 17% of infiltrating lymphocytes, compared with roughly 2% in benign specimens. Urothelial carcinoma specimens had fewer T cells than benign specimens, with medians of around 6,000 and 25,000. Carcinoma specimens had a median tumor infiltrating lymphocyte percentage of 2%, while benign specimens had a median of around 13%.

The TCR beta chain CDR3 region was sequenced with the immunoSEQ assay. The original methods were these. T-cell fraction, clonal dominance and maximum TCR clone frequency were calculated for each specimen. The table comes from immuneACCESS by way of TCRdb, which keeps in-frame sequences with V and J called. Part of the clones is missing from these tables; in studies checked, under half for an unresolved V gene and the rest for unknown reasons. V, J and clone size were drawn from that table, and D and trimming were deduced from the DNA. A total of 2,000 to 2,500 clones appear in this sample, 65% to 80% of them only once. The ten biggest clones cover about a tenth of the sample. As concerns this clone: Its cognate antigen has yet to be identified. Base-call qualities are not available, and no considerably larger clone is one nucleotide away.

The germline V end is reduced by 4 bases and the J end by 4 bases; junction bases left unmatched: 9. CDR1 and CDR2 (SGHDT, YYEEEE) derive from the germline V gene. The CDR3 sequence holds 16 residues, the cysteine and phenylalanine included. This entry keeps only the CDR3 DNA: 48 bases, framed from base 1. Bladder lesion specimens were obtained at transurethral resection and were stored at -80C. DNA was isolated from the bladder specimens obtained at transurethral resection. The sequencing input was tumor-infiltrating cells from bladder cancer. This receptor chain uses TRBV5-6 and TRBJ1-4; 8 bases in the middle match TRBD1. The clonotype was recovered from a human donor with urothelial carcinoma. CDR3 protein: CASSPRQGNYNEKLFF. The sequenced DNA is TGTGCCAGCAGCCCGAGACAGGGGAACTATAATGAAAAACTGTTTTTT. With all but the CDR3 taken from the reference TRBV5-6 and TRBJ1-4 genes, the full variable domain is: DAGVTQSPTHLIKTRGQQVTLRCSPKSGHDTVSWYQQALGQGPQFIFQYYEEEERQRGNFPDRFSGHQFPNYSSELNVNALLLGDSALYLCASSPRQGNYNEKLFFGSGTQLSVL.